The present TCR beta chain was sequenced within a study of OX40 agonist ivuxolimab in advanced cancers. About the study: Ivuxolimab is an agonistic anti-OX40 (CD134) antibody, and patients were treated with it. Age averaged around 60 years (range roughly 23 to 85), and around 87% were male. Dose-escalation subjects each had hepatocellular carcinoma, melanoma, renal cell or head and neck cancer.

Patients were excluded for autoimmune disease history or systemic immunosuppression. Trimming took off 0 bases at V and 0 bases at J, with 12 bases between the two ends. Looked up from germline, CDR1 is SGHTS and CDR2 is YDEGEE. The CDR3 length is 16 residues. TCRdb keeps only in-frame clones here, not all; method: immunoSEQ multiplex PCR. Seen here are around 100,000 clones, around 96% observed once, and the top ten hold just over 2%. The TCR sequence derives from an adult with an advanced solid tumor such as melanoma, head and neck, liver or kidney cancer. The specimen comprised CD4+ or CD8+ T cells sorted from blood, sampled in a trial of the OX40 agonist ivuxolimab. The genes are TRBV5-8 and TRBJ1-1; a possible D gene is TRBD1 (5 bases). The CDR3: CASSLVPGRMNTEAFF. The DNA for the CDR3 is TGTGCCAGCAGCTTGGTACCGGGACGGATGAACACTGAAGCTTTCTTT. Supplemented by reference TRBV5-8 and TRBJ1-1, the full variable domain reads EAGVTQSPTHLIKTRGQQATLRCSPISGHTSVYWYQQALGLGLQFLLWYDEGEERNRGNFPPRFSGRQFPNYSSELNVNALELEDSALYLCASSLVPGRMNTEAFFGQGTRLTVV.